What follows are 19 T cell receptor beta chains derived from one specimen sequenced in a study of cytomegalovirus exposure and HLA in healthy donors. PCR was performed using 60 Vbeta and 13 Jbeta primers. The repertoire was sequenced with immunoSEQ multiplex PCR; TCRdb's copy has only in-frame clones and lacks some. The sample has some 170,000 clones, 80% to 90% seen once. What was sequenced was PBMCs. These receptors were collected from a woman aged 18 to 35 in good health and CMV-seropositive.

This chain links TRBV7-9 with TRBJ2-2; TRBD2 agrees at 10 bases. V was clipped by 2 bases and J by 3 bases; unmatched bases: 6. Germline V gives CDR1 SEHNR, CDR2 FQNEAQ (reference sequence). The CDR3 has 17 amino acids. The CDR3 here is CASSLSRLAGDTGELFF. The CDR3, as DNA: TGTGCCAGCAGCTTAAGTCGCCTAGCGGGGGACACCGGGGAGCTGTTTTTT. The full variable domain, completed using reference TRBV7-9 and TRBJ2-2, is DTGVSQNPRHKITKRGQNVTFRCDPISEHNRLYWYRQTLGQGPEFLTYFQNEAQLEKSRLLSDRFSAERPKGSFSTLEIQRTEQGDSAMYLCASSLSRLAGDTGELFFGEGSRLTVL.

In nucleotides, the CDR3 is TGCAGCGTTGAAGAGACACTTAGCTATGGCTACACCTTC. This gives the protein CSVEETLSYGYTF. The chain carries TRBV29-1 and TRBJ1-2; D uncertain. The CDR3 length is 13 residues. Germline values: CDR1 SQVTM, CDR2 ANQGSEA. V dropped 0 bases and J dropped 4 bases, with 9 bases sitting between them.

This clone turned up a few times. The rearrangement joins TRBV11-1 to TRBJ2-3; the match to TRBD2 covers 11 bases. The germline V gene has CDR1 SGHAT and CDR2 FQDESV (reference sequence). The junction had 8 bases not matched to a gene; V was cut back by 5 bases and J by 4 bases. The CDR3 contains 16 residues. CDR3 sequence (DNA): TGTGCCAGCAGCGGAGTTCTAGCGGGGGGTGCAGATACGCAGTATTTT. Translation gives CASSGVLAGGADTQYF.

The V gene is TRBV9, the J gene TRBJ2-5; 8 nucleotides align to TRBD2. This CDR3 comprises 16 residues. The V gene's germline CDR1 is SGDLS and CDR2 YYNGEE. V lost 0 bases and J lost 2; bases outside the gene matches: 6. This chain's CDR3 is CASSVAASGPQETQYF. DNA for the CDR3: TGTGCCAGCAGCGTAGCGGCTAGCGGGCCACAAGAGACCCAGTACTTC.

The CDR3 coding sequence is TGCGCCAGCAGCCTGTCAGGGGGGCAAGAGACCCAGTACTTC. Its translation is CASSLSGGQETQYF. This chain uses TRBV5-1 with TRBJ2-5; a possible D gene is TRBD1 (7 bases). This CDR3 comprises 14 residues. The ends were cut back, 4 bases at V and 2 bases at J, with 12 bases in the middle. Germline V CDR1 and CDR2: SGHRS, YFSETQ.

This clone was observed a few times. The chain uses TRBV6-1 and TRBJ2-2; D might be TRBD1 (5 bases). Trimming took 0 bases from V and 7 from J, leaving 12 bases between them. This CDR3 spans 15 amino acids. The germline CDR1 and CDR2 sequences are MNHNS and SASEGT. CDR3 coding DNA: TGTGCCAGCAGTGAAGCTTGGCAGGGCGTCGGGGAGCTGTTTTTT. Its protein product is CASSEAWQGVGELFF.

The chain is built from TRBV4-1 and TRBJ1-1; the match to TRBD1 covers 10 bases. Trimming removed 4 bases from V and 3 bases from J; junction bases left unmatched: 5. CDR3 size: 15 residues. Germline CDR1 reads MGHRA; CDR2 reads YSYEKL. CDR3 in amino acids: CASSRPGTGDTEAFF. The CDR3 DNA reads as TGCGCCAGCAGCCGCCCCGGGACAGGGGACACTGAAGCTTTCTTT.

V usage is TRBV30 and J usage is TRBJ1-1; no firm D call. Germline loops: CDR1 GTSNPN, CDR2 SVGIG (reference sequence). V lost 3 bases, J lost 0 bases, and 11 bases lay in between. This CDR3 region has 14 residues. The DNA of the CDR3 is TGTGCCTGGAGATTCGGGGTCTTGAACACTGAAGCTTTCTTT. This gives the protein CAWRFGVLNTEAFF. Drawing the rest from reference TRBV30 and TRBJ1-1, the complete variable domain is SQTIHQWPATLVQPVGSPLSLECTVEGTSNPNLYWYRQAAGRGLQLLFYSVGIGQISSEVPQNLSASRPQDRQFILSSKKLLLSDSGFYLCAWRFGVLNTEAFFGQGTRLTVV.

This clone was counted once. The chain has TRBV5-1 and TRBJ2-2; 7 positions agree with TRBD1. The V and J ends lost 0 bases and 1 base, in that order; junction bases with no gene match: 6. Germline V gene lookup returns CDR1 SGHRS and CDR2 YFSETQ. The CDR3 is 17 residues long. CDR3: CASSLGSGTENTGELFF. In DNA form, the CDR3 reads TGCGCCAGCAGCTTGGGATCCGGGACAGAGAACACCGGGGAGCTGTTTTTT.

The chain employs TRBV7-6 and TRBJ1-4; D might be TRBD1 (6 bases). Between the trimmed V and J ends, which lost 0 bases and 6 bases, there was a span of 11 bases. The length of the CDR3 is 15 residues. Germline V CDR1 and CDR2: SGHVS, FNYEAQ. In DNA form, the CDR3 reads TGTGCCAGCAGCTTAGCGGGTTCAGGGGATGAAAAACTGTTTTTT. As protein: CASSLAGSGDEKLFF. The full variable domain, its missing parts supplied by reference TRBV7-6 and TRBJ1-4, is GAGVSQSPRYKVTKRGQDVALRCDPISGHVSLYWYRQALGQGPEFLTYFNYEAQQDKSGLPNDRFSAERPEGSISTLTIQRTEQRDSAMYRCASSLAGSGDEKLFFGSGTQLSVL.

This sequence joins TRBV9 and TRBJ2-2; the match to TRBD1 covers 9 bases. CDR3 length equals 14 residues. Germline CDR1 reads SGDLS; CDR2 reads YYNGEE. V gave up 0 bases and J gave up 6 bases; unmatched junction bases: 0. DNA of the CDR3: TGTGCCAGCAGCGTAGGACAGGGGGCCGGGGAGCTGTTTTTT. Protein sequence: CASSVGQGAGELFF.

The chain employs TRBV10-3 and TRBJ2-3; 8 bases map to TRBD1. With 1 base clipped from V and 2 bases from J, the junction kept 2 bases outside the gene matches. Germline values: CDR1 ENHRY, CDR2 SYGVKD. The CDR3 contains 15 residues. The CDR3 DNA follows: TGTGCCATCAGTGAGTGGACAGGGAACACAGATACGCAGTATTTT. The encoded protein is CAISEWTGNTDTQYF.

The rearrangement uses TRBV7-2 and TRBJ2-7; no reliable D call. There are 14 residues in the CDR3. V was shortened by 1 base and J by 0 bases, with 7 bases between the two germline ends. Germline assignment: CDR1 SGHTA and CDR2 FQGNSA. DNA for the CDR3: TGTGCCAGCAGCTTAGGCAGAAACTCCTACGAGCAGTACTTC. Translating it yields CASSLGRNSYEQYF.

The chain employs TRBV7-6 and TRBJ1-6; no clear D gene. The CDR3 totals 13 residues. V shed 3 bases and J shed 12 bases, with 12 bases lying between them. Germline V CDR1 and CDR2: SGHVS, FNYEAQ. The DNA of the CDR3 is TGTGCCAGCAGCTTTGGTATTGAGGAACCCCTCCACTTT. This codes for CASSFGIEEPLHF.

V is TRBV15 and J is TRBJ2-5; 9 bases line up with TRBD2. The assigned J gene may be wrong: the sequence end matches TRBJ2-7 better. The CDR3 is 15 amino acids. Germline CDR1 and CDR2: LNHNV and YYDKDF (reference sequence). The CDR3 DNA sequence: TGTGCCACCAGCAGAGAAACTAGCGGGTCTTACGAGCAGTACTTC. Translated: CATSRETSGSYEQYF.

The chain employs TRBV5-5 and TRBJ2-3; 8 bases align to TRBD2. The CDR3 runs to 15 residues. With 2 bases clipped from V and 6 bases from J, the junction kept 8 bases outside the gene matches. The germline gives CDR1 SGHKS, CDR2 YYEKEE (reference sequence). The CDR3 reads CASSLLSGGADTQYF. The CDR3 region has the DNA TGTGCCAGCAGCTTATTGTCCGGGGGGGCGGATACGCAGTATTTT.

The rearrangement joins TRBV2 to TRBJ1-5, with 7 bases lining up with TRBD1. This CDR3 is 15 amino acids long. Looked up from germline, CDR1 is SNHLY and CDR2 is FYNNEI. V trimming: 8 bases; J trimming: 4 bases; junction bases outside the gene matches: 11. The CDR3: CASVGRRGTNQPQHF. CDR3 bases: TGTGCCAGCGTCGGTCGCAGGGGGACTAATCAGCCCCAGCATTTT.

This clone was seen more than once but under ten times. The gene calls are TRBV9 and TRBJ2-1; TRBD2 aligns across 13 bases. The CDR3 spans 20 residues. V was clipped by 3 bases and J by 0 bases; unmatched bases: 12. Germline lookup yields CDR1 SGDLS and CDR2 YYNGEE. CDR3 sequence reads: CASSARLAGGLSSSYNEQFF. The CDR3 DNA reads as TGTGCCAGCAGCGCCCGACTAGCGGGGGGCCTGTCGAGCTCCTACAATGAGCAGTTCTTC.

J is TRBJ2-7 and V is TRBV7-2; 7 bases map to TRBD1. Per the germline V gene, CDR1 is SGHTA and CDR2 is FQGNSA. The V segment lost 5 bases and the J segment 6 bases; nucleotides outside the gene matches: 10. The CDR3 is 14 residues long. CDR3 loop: CASSPGDRLREQYF. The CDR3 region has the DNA TGTGCCAGCAGCCCCGGGGACAGACTGCGCGAGCAGTACTTC.